The 24 T cell receptor beta chains given below trace back to one sample, sequenced in a study of naive and memory T cell subsets. An equimolar mix of two oligonucleotides served as the beta constant-region primer for TRBC1 and TRBC2. In TCRdb, the UMI-ligation and nested PCR reads were re-called with MiXCR into one record per CDR3 protein. The table lists about 85,000 distinct CDR3 sequences, around 14% of them singletons. The sample was central memory CD4+ T cells from blood. These TCRs come from a human donor in good health.

The CDR3, as DNA: TGCAGCGTTGTACTCAGGGGAGGGGAGACCCAGTACTTC. As protein: CSVVLRGGETQYF. The rearrangement links TRBV29-1 to TRBJ2-5; D may be TRBD2 (7 bases). The CDR3 contains 13 residues. V lost 4 bases, J lost 5 bases, and 14 bases lay in between. Germline V CDR1 and CDR2: SQVTM, ANQGSEA. Filled out from reference TRBV29-1 and TRBJ2-5, the complete variable domain reads SAVISQKPSRDICQRGTSLTIQCQVDSQVTMMFWYRQQPGQSLTLIATANQGSEATYESGFVIDKFPISRPNLTFSTLTVSNMSPEDSSIYLCSVVLRGGETQYFGPGTRLLVL.

The sample holds a few counts of this clonotype. The chain has TRBV6-1 and TRBJ2-7; 7 bases fit TRBD1. This CDR3 comprises 13 residues. Germline lookup yields CDR1 MNHNS and CDR2 SASEGT. The J segment lost 6 bases and the V segment lost 7 bases, leaving 9 bases of the junction unmatched. The CDR3 DNA follows: TGTGCCAGCATAGGGACAGAGTATTTCGAGCAGTACTTC. It codes for CASIGTEYFEQYF.

The V and J genes are TRBV20-1 and TRBJ1-2; D is perhaps TRBD1 (5 bases). Germline V lookup: CDR1 DFQATT, CDR2 SNEGSKA (reference sequence). This CDR3 has 12 amino acids. Trimming removed 4 bases at V and 6 bases at J, with 12 bases between. The DNA for the CDR3 is TGCAGTGCTATGCAAGGGGTGGATGGCTACACCTTC. Residues: CSAMQGVDGYTF.

This clonotype occurred once. This chain uses TRBV27 with TRBJ2-2, with D uncertain. V was pared by 1 base and J by 6 bases, with 3 bases between. The CDR3 is 12 amino acids. CDR1 MNHEY and CDR2 SMNVEV come from the germline V gene (reference sequence). The CDR3 DNA reads as TGTGCCAGCAGTTTATATCCCGGGGAGCTGTTTTTT. Protein: CASSLYPGELFF.

The rearrangement links TRBV20-1 to TRBJ2-1; 7 bases fit TRBD2. CDR1 is DFQATT and CDR2 is SNEGSKA in the germline V gene (reference sequence). The CDR3 extends over 16 amino acids. V lost 6 bases, J lost 9 bases, and 20 bases stayed unmatched. The CDR3: CSAPPSGEGRWVEQFF. Written as DNA, the CDR3 is TGCAGTGCACCCCCATCGGGGGAGGGCCGGTGGGTTGAGCAGTTCTTC.

This clonotype was observed at least ten times. The genes are TRBV30 and TRBJ2-3; D remains ambiguous. Germline V lookup: CDR1 GTSNPN, CDR2 SVGIG (reference sequence). This CDR3 is built from 11 residues. With 2 bases removed from V and 5 bases from J, the gap between germline ends came to 5 bases. This CDR3 reads CAWSWGDTQYF. The DNA of the CDR3 is TGTGCCTGGAGTTGGGGAGATACGCAGTATTTT.

The chain has TRBV5-8 and TRBJ1-5; maybe TRBD1 (5 bases). V lost 4 bases to trimming and J lost 6 bases, with 23 bases between them. Germline lookup yields CDR1 SGHTS and CDR2 YDEGEE. CDR3 size: 17 residues. The CDR3: CASSPGWRGALVQPQHF. The CDR3 DNA sequence: TGTGCCAGCAGCCCCGGCTGGAGAGGGGCGCTCGTTCAGCCCCAGCATTTT.

V and J are TRBV7-2 and TRBJ2-7, with 7 bases aligning to TRBD1. V dropped 7 bases and J dropped 1; count of bases not matched to a gene: 7. This CDR3 comprises 14 residues. From germline, CDR1 is SGHTA and CDR2 FQGNSA. The CDR3 DNA reads as TGTGCCAGCAAAACAGGACAGGAGTCCTACGAGCAGTACTTC. The encoded protein is CASKTGQESYEQYF.

The chain employs TRBV6-6 and TRBJ2-3; unclear D gene. There are 13 residues in the CDR3. V was pared by 6 bases and J by 6 bases, with 13 bases between. The germline CDR1 and CDR2 sequences are MNHNY and SVGAGI (reference sequence). The CDR3 nucleotides read TGTGCCAGCAGCCCCATGGTTAGGGATACGCAGTATTTT. This translates into CASSPMVRDTQYF.

At least ten counts were recorded for this clonotype. The CDR3 is CATSPRRIGDTQYF. The CDR3 region has the DNA TGTGCCACATCCCCGAGGAGGATCGGAGATACGCAGTATTTT. The chain joins TRBV6-2 or TRBV6-3 to TRBJ2-3; perhaps TRBD2 as D (5 bases). The V and J ends lost 10 bases and 5 bases respectively, with 19 bases between them. The CDR3 contains 14 residues. CDR1 and CDR2 from the germline V gene are MNHEY and SVGEGT.

The V call is TRBV25-1, the J call TRBJ1-1; a weak D match, TRBD1 (6 bases). Trimming removed 4 bases from V and 2 bases from J, with 14 bases in between. Germline V gene sequence: CDR1 MGHDK, CDR2 SYGVNS. The CDR3 has 15 residues. The CDR3 DNA reads as TGTGCCAGCAGTGCCTACCAGGGGAGCAACACTGAAGCTTTCTTT. Translation gives CASSAYQGSNTEAFF.

The V gene is TRBV6-1, the J gene TRBJ2-4; possible D gene TRBD2, 5 bases. Per germline, CDR1 MNHNS and CDR2 SASEGT. Deletions cut 3 bases from V and 0 bases from J, with 15 bases between. The CDR3 length is 17 residues. CDR3 nucleotides: TGTGCCAGCAGTGATTACCCCAAAGGACTAGCCAAAAACATTCAGTACTTC. This gives the protein CASSDYPKGLAKNIQYF.

V usage is TRBV6-2 or TRBV6-3 and J usage is TRBJ2-2; D uncertain. Per germline, CDR1 MNHEY and CDR2 SVGEGT. V lost 7 bases and J 5 bases, leaving 11 bases between the germline ends. CDR3 length equals 13 residues. CDR3 nucleotide sequence: TGTGCCAGCACCGGTGGTTCAACCGGGGAGCTGTTTTTT. Its protein product is CASTGGSTGELFF.

This clonotype was counted a few times. The chain couples TRBV9 to TRBJ1-1; 10 nucleotides agree with TRBD1. V gave up 0 bases and J gave up 14 bases; unmatched junction bases: 10. Germline lookup yields CDR1 SGDLS and CDR2 YYNGEE. This CDR3 contains 14 residues. The CDR3 nucleotides read TGTGCCAGCAGCGTAGAGGGGACAGGGGCGATTCTATTCTTT. Translated, it gives CASSVEGTGAILFF.

Only a few counts were recorded for this clonotype. The chain couples TRBV20-1 to TRBJ2-7; TRBD1 matches 11 bases. V lost 4 bases to trimming and J lost 3 bases; unmatched junction nucleotides: 5. In germline, CDR1 is DFQATT, CDR2 SNEGSKA (reference sequence). The length of the CDR3 is 14 residues. The CDR3, as DNA: TGCAGTGCTAAGAGGGGGACAGGGGGCTACGAGCAGTACTTC. Translated, it gives CSAKRGTGGYEQYF.

This clonotype was observed a few times. The J gene is TRBJ1-1, the V gene TRBV5-1; no firm D call. Trimming left V 1 base short and J 3 bases short, with 10 bases between. Germline lookup yields CDR1 SGHRS and CDR2 YFSETQ. The CDR3 runs 14 residues. The CDR3 bases are TGCGCCAGCAGCTTGAGAGCGGCCGACACTGAAGCTTTCTTT. It specifies CASSLRAADTEAFF.

In its sample, this clonotype was seen a few times. The CDR3: CASSLFGGTLGGQQPQHF. The CDR3 nucleotides read TGTGCCAGCAGCTTATTTGGGGGAACTTTGGGGGGCCAACAGCCCCAGCATTTT. The chain joins TRBV7-2 to TRBJ1-5; possibly TRBD1 for D (6 bases). CDR1 SGHTA and CDR2 FQGNSA come from the germline V gene. This CDR3 contains 18 residues. V was trimmed by 2 bases and J by 7 bases, leaving 24 bases between them.

Many counts were recorded for this clonotype. V and J are TRBV25-1 and TRBJ2-1; no reliable D call. The CDR3 runs 16 residues. V dropped 6 bases and J dropped 8 bases, with 23 bases sitting between them. Germline values: CDR1 MGHDK, CDR2 SYGVNS. CDR3 amino acids: CASRSHRVLTLDEQFF. CDR3 DNA: TGTGCCAGCAGATCCCACCGGGTCCTCACCCTAGATGAGCAGTTCTTC.

This clonotype was seen many times. The chain links TRBV7-3 to TRBJ2-3; D might be TRBD1 (5 bases). CDR1 is SGHTA, CDR2 FQGTGA, per germline. The ends were cut back, 5 bases at V and 3 bases at J, with 9 bases in the middle. The CDR3 totals 13 residues. Written as DNA, the CDR3 is TGTGCCAGCAGCACCCGACAGACAGATACGCAGTATTTT. Its protein product is CASSTRQTDTQYF.

J is TRBJ2-3 and V is TRBV20-1, with unresolved D. CDR3 length: 13 amino acids. V lost 5 bases to trimming and J lost 5 bases, with 14 bases between them. Per germline, CDR1 DFQATT and CDR2 SNEGSKA (reference sequence). The CDR3 DNA follows: TGCAGTGCTGATTGGGGTGTGGGAGATACGCAGTATTTT. It translates to CSADWGVGDTQYF.

This clonotype has a handful of counts. The gene calls are TRBV29-1 and TRBJ2-2; TRBD1 matches 10 bases. V lost 6 bases to trimming and J lost 3 bases; unmatched junction nucleotides: 1. This CDR3 has 13 residues. CDR1 and CDR2 (germline): SQVTM, ANQGSEA. The CDR3 DNA follows: TGCAGCGTGGGACAGGGGCACACCGGGGAGCTGTTTTTT. Translation: CSVGQGHTGELFF.

In this sample, this clonotype turned up a few times. The chain has TRBV27 and TRBJ2-1, with D perhaps being TRBD1 or TRBD2 (7 bases each). This CDR3 comprises 16 residues. The germline CDR1 and CDR2 sequences are MNHEY and SMNVEV (reference sequence). V was pared by 4 bases and J by 6 bases, with 19 bases between. CDR3 nucleotide sequence: TGTGCCAGCAGTTGGGGAGGGGGCATTGTGGGCAATGAGCAGTTCTTC. Translated: CASSWGGGIVGNEQFF.

This clonotype showed up just a few times. This chain connects TRBV7-3 to TRBJ1-1, with D uncertain. In germline, CDR1 is SGHTA, CDR2 FQGTGA. This CDR3 comprises 14 residues. V was shortened by 2 bases and J by 1 base, with 8 bases between the two germline ends. The CDR3 DNA follows: TGTGCCAGCAGCTTATATGGGAAGAACACTGAAGCTTTCTTT. This gives the protein CASSLYGKNTEAFF.

This clonotype has more than one count but fewer than ten. The chain couples TRBV3-1 to TRBJ2-2, with TRBD1 matching over 8 bases. V trimming: 0 bases; J trimming: 8 bases; junction bases outside the gene matches: 2. Per the germline V gene, CDR1 is LGHDT and CDR2 is YNNKEL (reference sequence). The CDR3 sequence is 14 residues long. CDR3 DNA sequence: TGTGCCAGCAGCCAAGACAGGGGGCATGGGGAGCTGTTTTTT. It is translated as CASSQDRGHGELFF. The whole variable domain, filled in from reference TRBV3-1 and TRBJ2-2, reads DTAVSQTPKYLVTQMGNDKSIKCEQNLGHDTMYWYKQDSKKFLKIMFSYNNKELIINETVPNRFSPKSPDKAHLNLHINSLELGDSAVYFCASSQDRGHGELFFGEGSRLTVL.